The 15 T cell receptor beta chains reported below all come from one sample, sequenced in a study of regulatory T cells in long-lasting Graves disease. Arm-PCR with iRepertoire HTBI primers amplified the CDR3 regions for these TCR beta libraries. TCRdb fed the multiplex PCR reads into MiXCR, producing one record per CDR3 protein. Among 400,000 to 500,000 distinct CDR3 sequences listed, 20% to 25% were seen once. Time point: persistent/refractory GD, antithyroid drugs over 5 years with positive TRAb. TCR sequences were obtained from RNA taken from PBMCs. This sample comprised peripheral blood mononuclear cells (PBMCs), obtained when the disease was refractory, from a patient treated with antithyroid drugs. The receptors stem from a female donor with Graves disease.

This clonotype was recorded at least ten times. The V and J genes are TRBV6-5 and TRBJ2-7; no clear D gene. V was pared by 3 bases and J by 3 bases, with 9 bases between. Germline-derived CDR1 and CDR2 are MNHEY and SVGAGI. This CDR3 spans 13 amino acids. CDR3 sequence: CASSYGLGYEQYF. Here the CDR3 DNA reads TGTGCCAGCAGTTATGGATTAGGCTACGAGCAGTACTTC.

This clonotype came up many times. The chain is built from TRBV12-3 or TRBV12-4 and TRBJ2-5; D possibly corresponds to TRBD2 (5 bases). The V end lost 6 bases, the J end lost 7 bases, and 15 bases lay between the germline ends. This CDR3 spans 13 amino acids. The CDR3 coding sequence is TGTGCCAGCAGCCGGACTCTGTCGGGGACCCAGTACTTC. It codes for CASSRTLSGTQYF.

A word on this clonotype: A far larger clone differs by one base, so this is likely a read error. The chain couples TRBV6-9 to TRBJ1-4; 9 bases align to TRBD1. The germline V gene encodes CDR1 MNHGY and CDR2 SVAAGI. V lost 3 bases and J lost 12; bases outside the gene matches: 11. This CDR3 is 15 amino acids long. The CDR3 coding sequence is TGTGCCAGCAGTTACGGCGGGACAGGGAGCGAAGAACTGTTTTTT. Its translation is CASSYGGTGSEELFF.

This rearrangement joins TRBV29-1 to TRBJ2-7; possibly TRBD1 for D (6 bases). CDR1 SQVTM and CDR2 ANQGSEA come from the germline V gene. CDR3 size: 12 residues. The V end was cut by 4 bases, the J end by 2 bases, with 9 bases between. CDR3 coding DNA: TGCAGCGTTGTAGGGGACACCTACGAGCAGTACTTC. Encoded protein: CSVVGDTYEQYF.

This clonotype was detected only a few times. The DNA for the CDR3 is TGCAGCGTTGAGGTGGGGGGACTTTACGAGCAGTACTTC. It encodes CSVEVGGLYEQYF. The chain links TRBV29-1 to TRBJ2-7; tentatively, D is TRBD2 (6 bases). Germline V gene lookup returns CDR1 SQVTM and CDR2 ANQGSEA. The CDR3 loop spans 13 amino acids. The ends were cut back, 3 bases at V and 4 bases at J, with 13 bases in the middle.

In regard to this clonotype: One end of the junction is discordant with germline, which a read error may explain. The chain has TRBV3-1 and TRBJ2-7; 9 positions agree with TRBD2. The germline V gene encodes CDR1 LGHDT and CDR2 YNNKEL (reference sequence). The CDR3 loop spans 18 amino acids. CDR3 loop: CGSSQEGTSQMLVYEQYF. The CDR3 region has the DNA TGTGGCAGCAGCCAAGAGGGGACTAGCCAAATGCTTGTCTACGAGCAGTACTTC.

This clonotype was picked up a small number of times. The genes are TRBV30 and TRBJ1-2, with D tentatively TRBD1 (5 bases). This CDR3 contains 14 residues. Trimming took off 1 base at V and 6 bases at J, with 15 bases between the two ends. Germline V gene lookup returns CDR1 GTSNPN and CDR2 SVGIG (reference sequence). The CDR3: CAWSERTWVNGYTF. The CDR3 nucleotides read TGTGCCTGGAGTGAACGGACATGGGTAAATGGCTACACCTTC.

This clonotype was detected many times. The V and J genes are TRBV28 and TRBJ2-6; D ambiguous. The CDR3 totals 13 residues. The germline V gene has CDR1 MDHEN and CDR2 SYDVKM. V dropped 7 bases and J dropped 0 bases, with 4 bases sitting between them. The CDR3 sequence: CASTISGANVLTF. In nucleotides, the CDR3 is TGTGCCAGCACCATCTCTGGGGCCAACGTCCTGACTTTC.

The rearrangement uses TRBV12-3 or TRBV12-4 and TRBJ2-5; D remains unclear. This CDR3 region has 14 residues. V shed 7 bases and J shed 3 bases, with 15 bases lying between them. The CDR3 loop reads CASTTEKAEETQYF. For the CDR3, the DNA is TGTGCCAGCACTACAGAAAAGGCAGAAGAGACCCAGTACTTC.

The table lists this clonotype with many counts. The V and J genes are TRBV7-9 and TRBJ2-6; D uncertain. Trimming cost V 5 bases and J 0 bases, with 5 bases left between them. Germline CDR1 is SEHNR and CDR2 is FQNEAQ (reference sequence). The CDR3 extends over 14 amino acids. The CDR3 region is CASSNFSGANVLTF. The CDR3, as DNA: TGTGCCAGCAGCAATTTCTCTGGGGCCAACGTCCTGACTTTC.

The table lists this clonotype with a few counts. This rearrangement joins TRBV5-6 to TRBJ2-2; 7 bases agree with TRBD1. CDR1 and CDR2 (germline): SGHDT, YYEEEE. This CDR3 contains 13 residues. After removal of 4 bases from V and 5 bases from J, the junction contained 2 bases not matched to a gene. The CDR3 loop reads CASSATGTGELFF. In nucleotides, the CDR3 is TGTGCCAGCAGCGCGACAGGGACCGGGGAGCTGTTTTTT.

Concerning this clonotype itself: A much larger clone lies one base from this, so it may be a read error. The chain links TRBV28 to TRBJ1-2; D call uncertain. Germline loops: CDR1 MDHEN, CDR2 SYDVKM. The V gene lost 11 bases and the J gene lost 4 bases, with 8 bases spanning the gap. The CDR3 contains 10 residues. The CDR3 sequence: CAGYSYGYTF. The DNA of the CDR3 is TGTGCCGGCTACTCCTATGGCTACACCTTC.

This clonotype was detected a few times. The chain couples TRBV29-1 to TRBJ1-5, with 7 positions matching TRBD1. The junction had 7 bases not matched to a gene; V was cut back by 6 bases and J by 5 bases. Germline CDR1 SQVTM, CDR2 ANQGSEA. The CDR3 loop spans 13 amino acids. The CDR3 loop reads CSVAGGGDQPQHF. In nucleotides, the CDR3 is TGCAGCGTGGCAGGAGGGGGCGATCAGCCCCAGCATTTT.

The genes are TRBV7-2 and TRBJ1-4, with no clear D. This CDR3 is built from 15 residues. CDR1 and CDR2 from the germline V gene are SGHTA and FQGNSA. V gave up 5 bases and J gave up 5 bases, with 15 bases separating them. The CDR3: CASSPRSVSNEKLFF. DNA of the CDR3: TGTGCCAGCAGCCCCCGTAGTGTCTCGAATGAAAAACTGTTTTTT.

This clonotype was detected many times. V and J are TRBV27 and TRBJ1-2, with D uncertain. V lost 3 bases to trimming and J lost 4 bases, with 9 bases between them. This CDR3 comprises 13 residues. Per the germline V gene, CDR1 is MNHEY and CDR2 is SMNVEV (reference sequence). In DNA form, the CDR3 reads TGTGCCAGCAGTTTCGGGAGTGGCTATGGCTACACCTTC. It codes for CASSFGSGYGYTF.